Detailed here is one T cell receptor (beta chain). Its specificity is unknown. The sample belongs to a study of shared clonotypes between healthy human individuals. Study overall: Plates per donor: three CD4 naive, three CD4 memory, two CD8 naive, one CD8 memory.

CDR1 is SGHRS and CDR2 is YFSETQ in the germline V gene. With 0 bases removed from V and 5 bases from J, the gap between germline ends came to 9 bases. The CDR3 runs 14 residues. As originally analysed: Filtering differed for immunoSEQ, which gave only junction sequences without quality scores. Data came from immunoSEQ multiplex PCR; TCRdb stores just in-frame clones and leaves some out. The V and J calls and clone size come from that table; D and trimming were worked out from the DNA. The data show about 1 million clones, roughly 74% seen once. Study results and limitations: Among donors, sharing of clonotypes was expected to be affected by sequencing depth. Naive CD4 clonotypes were shared across several donors at 4.5% to 6%.

The clonotype originates from a man younger than 35 in good health. Some clones in this sample may be carry-over from other donors' samples. The J gene is TRBJ1-5, the V gene TRBV5-1; D gene uncertain. The sequencing input was memory CD4+ T cells from PBMCs. As for subset: CD45RA-negative fraction. This chain's CDR3 is CASSLDAVDQPQHF. For the CDR3, the DNA is TGCGCCAGCAGCTTGGATGCAGTGGATCAGCCCCAGCATTTT.